A single sample is the source of the 29 T cell receptor beta chains below, sequenced in a study (dated by TCRdb to about 2015). Receptor libraries were prepared by 5' RACE. This sample was sequenced with an Illumina MiSeq. Through fastp at Q25 and MiXCR, TCRdb rebuilt clones from the public reads, retaining in-frame beta chains. CDR3 protein duplicates are merged, each entry listing the most common genes and DNA. Within this sample are tens of thousands of distinct CDR3 sequences, with about 28% of them counted one time only. The ten largest clones capture 3.7% of the sample. Sequenced input: naive CD4+ T cells sorted from a lymph node. The cell subset or site label corresponds to: naive CD4+ T cells, CD4+CD45RA+CD25-. These receptors all stem from a female donor with breast cancer.

This clonotype came up a few times. Mismatch with germline at one junction end may stem from a read error. The chain carries TRBV10-3 and TRBJ2-3; 7 bases fit TRBD1. The CDR3 runs 15 residues. Per the germline V gene, CDR1 is ENHRY and CDR2 is SYGVKD. The CDR3, as DNA: TGTGCCGTCAGTGAACAGGGGTCAGAGGCAGATACGCAGTATTTT. Translating gives CAVSEQGSEADTQYF.

This clonotype was seen ten or more times. The chain couples TRBV4-1 to TRBJ2-2; D unresolved. V shed 4 bases and J shed 4 bases, with 10 bases lying between them. Per germline, CDR1 MGHRA and CDR2 YSYEKL. This CDR3 contains 14 residues. CDR3 residues: CASSPEEPTGELFF. As DNA, the CDR3 is TGCGCCAGCAGCCCAGAGGAACCCACCGGGGAGCTGTTTTTT.

There are a few counts of this clonotype. This rearrangement joins TRBV7-6 to TRBJ2-1; possibly TRBD2 for D (5 bases). Per the germline V gene, CDR1 is SGHVS and CDR2 is FNYEAQ. CDR3 length equals 14 residues. Trimming removed 5 bases from V and 5 bases from J, with 13 bases in between. The CDR3 here is CASSHRPGNNEQFF. For the CDR3, the DNA is TGTGCCAGCAGCCACCGACCGGGGAACAATGAGCAGTTCTTC.

On this clonotype itself: An end of the junction differs from the germline gene, which may be a read error. J is TRBJ2-2 and V is TRBV20-1; weak D call: TRBD2 (5 bases). The length of the CDR3 is 11 residues. Germline loops: CDR1 DFQATT, CDR2 SNEGSKA (reference sequence). The CDR3 nucleotides read TGCAGTGCTAGTAACACCGGGAAGCTGTTTTTT. Its translation: CSASNTGKLFF.

This clonotype appeared a few times. The chain has TRBV6-5 and TRBJ1-1; maybe TRBD1 (6 bases). The CDR3 covers 14 residues. Germline V lookup: CDR1 MNHEY, CDR2 SVGAGI. V was clipped by 3 bases and J by 0 bases, with 8 bases between them. The CDR3 DNA sequence: TGTGCCAGCAGTTATCAGGGGTTGAACACTGAAGCTTTCTTT. Its translation is CASSYQGLNTEAFF.

The J gene is TRBJ1-1, the V gene TRBV9; D gene ambiguous. Trimming left V 2 bases short and J 3 bases short, with 8 bases between. The CDR3 extends over 13 amino acids. In germline, CDR1 is SGDLS, CDR2 YYNGEE. The CDR3 DNA sequence: TGTGCCAGCAGCGTCCTAGATTACACTGAAGCTTTCTTT. Translating it yields CASSVLDYTEAFF.

This clonotype was counted once. V is TRBV6-1 and J is TRBJ1-5; D gene ambiguous. Germline V gene lookup returns CDR1 MNHNS and CDR2 SASEGT. Trimming took off 6 bases at V and 0 bases at J, with 15 bases between the two ends. This CDR3 is built from 16 residues. The CDR3 sequence: CASRSGHGVSNQPQHF. The CDR3 DNA follows: TGTGCCAGCAGAAGTGGGCACGGTGTTAGCAATCAGCCCCAGCATTTT.

Judged by abundance, this clonotype is medium-sized. V usage is TRBV6-5 and J usage is TRBJ2-1; no definite D call. Per the germline V gene, CDR1 is MNHEY and CDR2 is SVGAGI. V lost 2 bases and J lost 0, with 8 bases in between. The CDR3 covers 15 residues. The CDR3 region is CASSYGDSSYNEQFF. The DNA of the CDR3 is TGTGCCAGCAGTTACGGGGATTCCTCCTACAATGAGCAGTTCTTC.

This clonotype was observed many times. The chain employs TRBV20-1 and TRBJ2-2; no clear D. V lost 6 bases, J lost 0 bases, and 14 bases lay in between. Per germline, CDR1 DFQATT and CDR2 SNEGSKA (reference sequence). The CDR3 is made up of 15 amino acids. Here the CDR3 reads CSAPNQATNTGELFF. The CDR3 region has the DNA TGCAGTGCCCCCAACCAAGCGACGAACACCGGGGAGCTGTTTTTT.

This clonotype was detected a few times. The rearrangement joins TRBV10-3 to TRBJ1-1; a possible D gene is TRBD1 (5 bases). The length of the CDR3 is 13 residues. The V gene's germline CDR1 is ENHRY and CDR2 SYGVKD. Between the trimmed V and J ends, which lost 6 bases and 2 bases, there was a span of 10 bases. CDR3 loop: CAISRDPNTEAFF. Here the CDR3 DNA reads TGTGCCATCAGCAGGGACCCCAACACTGAAGCTTTCTTT.

This clonotype has only one observation. This chain links TRBV15 with TRBJ2-7, with D unresolved. CDR1 and CDR2 (germline): LNHNV, YYDKDF (reference sequence). The V end lost 2 bases, the J end lost 2 bases, and 10 bases lay between the germline ends. This CDR3 region has 14 residues. CDR3: CATSRRLEAYEQYF. The DNA for the CDR3 is TGTGCCACCAGCAGACGTCTAGAAGCCTACGAGCAGTACTTC.

The V gene is TRBV7-9, the J gene TRBJ2-5; D is unclear. The CDR3 runs 12 residues. Germline CDR1 reads SEHNR; CDR2 reads FQNEAQ (reference sequence). The CDR3 nucleotides are TGTGCTTTAGTCATGGAGTTAGAGACCCAGTACTTC. This gives the protein CALVMELETQYF.

This sequence joins TRBV27 and TRBJ2-1, with 7 bases lining up with TRBD1. The CDR3 totals 13 residues. V trimming: 5 bases; J trimming: 9 bases; junction bases outside the gene matches: 7. CDR1 MNHEY and CDR2 SMNVEV come from the germline V gene (reference sequence). The CDR3 protein is CASSRGQFVEQFF. In nucleotides, the CDR3 is TGTGCCAGCAGTCGGGGACAGTTTGTTGAGCAGTTCTTC.

With regard to this clonotype: This could be a read error, since a much larger clone is one nucleotide away. V gene TRBV4-3 combines with J gene TRBJ2-5; 8 nucleotides line up with TRBD1. The CDR3 covers 14 residues. Losses at the gene ends were 4 bases for V and 9 bases for J; bases not matched to a gene: 10. Germline V gives CDR1 LGHNA, CDR2 YSLEER. The CDR3 loop is CASSRDRMGEPQYF. The CDR3 nucleotides read TGCGCCAGCAGCCGGGACAGGATGGGGGAGCCCCAGTACTTC.

The V and J genes are TRBV12-3 or TRBV12-4 and TRBJ2-1; TRBD1 matches 9 bases. Trimming at V came to 3 bases and at J to 4 bases, leaving 4 bases not matched to a gene. The CDR3 consists of 15 residues. DNA of the CDR3: TGTGCCAGCAGTTTGTTGACAGGGGGTTACAATGAGCAGTTCTTC. Protein product: CASSLLTGGYNEQFF.

This clonotype showed up just a few times. The rearrangement uses TRBV25-1 and TRBJ1-4; the D gene is possibly TRBD1 (5 bases). Germline assignment: CDR1 MGHDK and CDR2 SYGVNS. Deletions cut 3 bases from V and 7 bases from J, with 9 bases between. The CDR3 length is 13 residues. The DNA of the CDR3 is TGTGCCAGCAGTGACAGGGTCGGTGAAAAACTGTTTTTT. Protein sequence: CASSDRVGEKLFF.

V usage is TRBV4-3 and J usage is TRBJ1-5, with 7 bases identical to TRBD1. CDR1 LGHNA and CDR2 YSLEER come from the germline V gene. With 5 bases clipped from V and 4 bases from J, the junction kept 2 bases outside the gene matches. The CDR3 is 13 residues long. Here the CDR3 DNA reads TGCGCCAGCAGCAGGGACAGTAATCAGCCCCAGCATTTT. Translated, it gives CASSRDSNQPQHF.

This clonotype was seen many times. V is TRBV5-1 and J is TRBJ2-2; D ambiguous. The ends were cut back, 8 bases at V and 5 bases at J, with 7 bases in the middle. CDR1 is SGHRS, CDR2 YFSETQ, per germline. The CDR3 is 11 residues long. Written as DNA, the CDR3 is TGCGCCAGTTACTCTACCGGGGAGCTGTTTTTT. As protein: CASYSTGELFF.

This clonotype was recorded at least ten times. CDR3 bases: TGTGCCAGCAGCACTCAGGGGACAGCCTCCTACGAGCAGTACTTC. Translated: CASSTQGTASYEQYF. The chain has TRBV9 and TRBJ2-7, with 7 bases fitting TRBD1. The CDR3 contains 15 residues. The ends lost 4 bases at V and 0 bases at J; junction bases unmatched: 7. CDR1 and CDR2 (germline): SGDLS, YYNGEE.

In regard to this clonotype: The junction differs from germline at one of its ends, possibly a read error. The chain combines TRBV4-1 with TRBJ1-6, with 9 bases matching TRBD1. CDR3 size: 16 residues. Germline values: CDR1 MGHRA, CDR2 YSYEKL. CDR3 region: CASSQWTGEGNSHLHF. DNA for the CDR3: TGCGCCAGCAGCCAGTGGACAGGGGAGGGTAATTCACACCTCCACTTT.

This clonotype was counted only a few times. The chain couples TRBV27 to TRBJ1-1, with D tentatively TRBD1 (6 bases). Germline lookup yields CDR1 MNHEY and CDR2 SMNVEV (reference sequence). CDR3 length: 16 residues. The V end lost 5 bases, the J end lost 5 bases, and 21 bases lay between the germline ends. The CDR3 DNA reads as TGTGCCAGCAGTCCCCTCCTCAGGGGCGCAAGTACTGAAGCTTTCTTT. This gives the protein CASSPLLRGASTEAFF.

This clonotype was recorded many times. The genes are TRBV20-1 and TRBJ1-5; D may be TRBD1 (6 bases). The CDR3 is made up of 13 amino acids. Germline CDR1 DFQATT, CDR2 SNEGSKA (reference sequence). CDR3 nucleotide sequence: TGCAGCGTCGGGGGGCATAGCAATCAGCCCCAGCATTTT. Residues: CSVGGHSNQPQHF.

This chain joins TRBV11-2 and TRBJ2-5, with D tentatively TRBD2 (5 bases). The CDR3 is made up of 13 amino acids. Trimming took off 4 bases at V and 2 bases at J, with 8 bases between the two ends. Germline-derived CDR1 and CDR2 are SGHAT and FQNNGV. The CDR3, as DNA: TGTGCCAGCAGCTACGGGAATCAAGAGACCCAGTACTTC. Translating gives CASSYGNQETQYF.

This clonotype occurred a few times. The rearrangement uses TRBV2 and TRBJ2-5; no clear D gene. Germline CDR1 is SNHLY and CDR2 is FYNNEI. V lost 5 bases to trimming and J lost 1 base, with 8 bases between them. The CDR3 length is 13 residues. The CDR3 sequence is CASSLDRQETQYF. For the CDR3, the DNA is TGTGCCAGCAGTCTGGACCGCCAAGAGACCCAGTACTTC. The full variable domain, rest sourced from reference TRBV2 and TRBJ2-5, is EPEVTQTPSHQVTQMGQEVILRCVPISNHLYFYWYRQILGQKVEFLVSFYNNEISEKSEIFDDQFSVERPDGSNFTLKIRSTKLEDSAMYFCASSLDRQETQYFGPGTRLLVL.

Concerning this clonotype: Possible read error: a much larger clone is one base away. J is TRBJ1-5 and V is TRBV12-3 or TRBV12-4, with D perhaps TRBD1 (5 bases). Between the trimmed V and J ends, which lost 2 bases and 3 bases, there was a span of 8 bases. CDR3 length: 14 amino acids. DNA of the CDR3: TGTGCCAGCAGTTTATGGGGGAACAATCAGCCCCAGCATTTT. It specifies CASSLWGNNQPQHF.

Turning to this clonotype: One end of the junction varies from germline; a read error may be responsible. The chain links TRBV2 to TRBJ1-1; possible D gene TRBD1, 5 bases. Germline lookup yields CDR1 SNHLY and CDR2 FYNNEI. The CDR3 contains 14 residues. The CDR3 region has the DNA TGTGCCAGCACCGTGTCCTGGGGGAACGCTGAAGCTTTCTTT. This sequence encodes CASTVSWGNAEAFF.

This clonotype was counted only a few times. The rearrangement joins TRBV2 to TRBJ2-7, with 7 bases matching TRBD2. The junction had 7 bases not matched to a gene; V was cut back by 7 bases and J by 1 base. Germline assignment: CDR1 SNHLY and CDR2 FYNNEI. CDR3 length: 14 residues. In DNA, the CDR3 is TGTGCCAGCACCCTGGGGGGGGGGTCCTACGAGCAGTACTTC. It codes for CASTLGGGSYEQYF.

This clonotype was found many times. The J gene is TRBJ2-5, the V gene TRBV5-1, with TRBD1 identical over 10 bases. The ends lost 5 bases at V and 2 bases at J; junction bases unmatched: 6. Germline CDR1 is SGHRS and CDR2 is YFSETQ. This CDR3 has 15 residues. DNA for the CDR3: TGCGCCAGCAGTTCGACAGGGGGCGTTCAAGAGACCCAGTACTTC. It encodes CASSSTGGVQETQYF.

This clonotype was recorded a few times. The chain has TRBV12-3 or TRBV12-4 and TRBJ2-3; no firm D call. CDR3 size: 12 residues. The germline V and J ends were trimmed by 6 bases and 7 bases, with 11 bases remaining between them. The CDR3 sequence is CASRSSHYTQYF. DNA of the CDR3: TGTGCCAGCAGGTCTAGTCATTATACGCAGTATTTT.